The sequence of this TCR beta chain was determined in a study of T cells in Graves' hyperthyroidism and ophthalmopathy. Overall study context: Before any treatment, at initial diagnosis, peripheral blood was collected.

Amplification of TCR beta CDR3 regions used RNA as the template. First-round RT-PCR with HTBI primers amplified the TCR CDR3 region. TCRdb reprocessed the multiplex PCR reads via MiXCR and lists one record per CDR3 protein. The data show 470,000 or so distinct CDR3 sequences, with roughly 20% seen just once and more than 25% held by the top ten. The germline V and J ends were trimmed by 6 bases and 0 bases, with 2 bases remaining between them. This CDR3 has 11 residues. In germline, CDR1 is SNHLY, CDR2 FYNNEI. This clonotype came up many times. The chain couples TRBV2 to TRBJ1-1; D call uncertain. The sequenced sample was blood. The clonotype was recovered from a man aged 18 to 29 with Graves' hyperthyroidism. This CDR3 is CASRVNTEAFF. CDR3 DNA sequence: TGTGCCAGCAGGGTGAACACTGAAGCTTTCTTT.